This T cell receptor beta chain appears in the sequencing data of a study of T cells in Graves' hyperthyroidism and ophthalmopathy. RNA transcripts yielded amplified TCR beta CDR3 regions. In the first-round RT-PCR of the TCR CDR3, the HTBI primer set was used. TCRdb processed the multiplex PCR reads anew with MiXCR; each CDR3 protein has one entry. This sample carries 550,000 to 600,000 distinct CDR3 sequences, roughly 50% of them seen once, and the ten largest clones take around 17%. To note about this clonotype: Its antigen is not known.

Overall study findings and caveats: Appearing also in blood were most of the thyroid clonotypes expanded above 0.001. By a 13 V-J model, ophthalmopathy was set apart from stable hyperthyroidism. The model anticipated ophthalmopathy a median approximately six months pre-onset.

Clinical symptoms, serum thyroxine, TRAb, thyroid ultrasound and orbital computed tomography informed diagnoses. V shed 5 bases and J shed 0 bases, with 14 bases lying between them. The CDR3 extends over 15 amino acids. CDR1 and CDR2 (germline): SGHAT, FQNNGV. This TCR derives from an adult woman with Graves' disease, either hyperthyroidism or ophthalmopathy (not recorded which). The source material was peripheral blood or thyroid tissue (not recorded which). The chain combines TRBV11-2 with TRBJ2-7, with D possibly TRBD1 on 6 matching bases. CDR3 in amino acids: CASSPRWGPSYEQYF. The CDR3, as DNA: TGTGCCAGCAGCCCTCGGTGGGGGCCCTCCTACGAGCAGTACTTC.